This T cell receptor (beta chain) was profiled in a study of blood T cells in healthy people across ages. A second PCR of 7 to 11 cycles used a sample-barcoded 5' primer and a J-beta primer mix. Each cDNA molecule, via a template-switch adaptor with 12 random nucleotides, was tagged. TCRdb fed the 5' RACE reads into MiXCR, producing one record per CDR3 protein. The sample includes 850,000 to 1,000,000 distinct CDR3 sequences, roughly 50% of them seen just once. Germline lookup yields CDR1 LGHNA and CDR2 YNFKEQ. Trimming took 4 bases from V and 4 from J; bases not matched to a gene: 7. CDR3 length: 15 residues.

The source is a woman aged 55-70 years in good health. The chain couples TRBV4-2 to TRBJ2-1, with 7 positions matching TRBD1. Material: blood. CDR3 coding DNA: TGTGCCAGCAGCCCGGGACAGAATTCTTACAATGAGCAGTTCTTC. It codes for CASSPGQNSYNEQFF.